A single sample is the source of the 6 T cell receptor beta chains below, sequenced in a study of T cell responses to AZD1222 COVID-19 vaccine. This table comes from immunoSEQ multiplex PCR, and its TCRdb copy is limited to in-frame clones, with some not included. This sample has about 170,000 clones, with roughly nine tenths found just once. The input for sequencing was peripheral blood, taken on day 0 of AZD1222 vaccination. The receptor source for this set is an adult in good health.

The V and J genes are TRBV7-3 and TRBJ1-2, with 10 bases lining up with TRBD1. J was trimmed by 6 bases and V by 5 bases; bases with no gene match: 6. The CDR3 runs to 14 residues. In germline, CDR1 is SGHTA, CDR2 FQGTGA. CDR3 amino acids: CASSMTGTGDGYTF. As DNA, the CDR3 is TGTGCCAGCAGCATGACCGGGACAGGGGATGGCTACACCTTC.

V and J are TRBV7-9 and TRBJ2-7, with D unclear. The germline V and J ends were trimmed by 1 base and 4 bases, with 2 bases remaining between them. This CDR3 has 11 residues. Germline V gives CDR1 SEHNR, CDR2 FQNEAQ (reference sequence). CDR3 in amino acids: CASSLEYEQYF. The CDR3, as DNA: TGTGCCAGCAGCTTAGAATACGAGCAGTACTTC. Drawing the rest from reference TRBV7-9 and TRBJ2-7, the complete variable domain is DTGVSQNPRHKITKRGQNVTFRCDPISEHNRLYWYRQTLGQGPEFLTYFQNEAQLEKSRLLSDRFSAERPKGSFSTLEIQRTEQGDSAMYLCASSLEYEQYFGPGTRLTVT.

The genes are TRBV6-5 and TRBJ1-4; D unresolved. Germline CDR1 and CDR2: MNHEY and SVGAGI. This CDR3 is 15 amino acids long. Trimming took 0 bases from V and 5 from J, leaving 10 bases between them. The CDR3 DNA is TGTGCCAGCAGTTACTCGTCAGGAAAAAATGAAAAACTGTTTTTT. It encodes CASSYSSGKNEKLFF.

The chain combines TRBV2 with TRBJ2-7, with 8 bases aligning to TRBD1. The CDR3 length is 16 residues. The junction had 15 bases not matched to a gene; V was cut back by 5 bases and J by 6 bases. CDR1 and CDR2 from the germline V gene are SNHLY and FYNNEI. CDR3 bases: TGTGCCAGCAGTCCCACCCCGCCGGACAGGGCTCGCGAGCAGTACTTC. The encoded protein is CASSPTPPDRAREQYF.

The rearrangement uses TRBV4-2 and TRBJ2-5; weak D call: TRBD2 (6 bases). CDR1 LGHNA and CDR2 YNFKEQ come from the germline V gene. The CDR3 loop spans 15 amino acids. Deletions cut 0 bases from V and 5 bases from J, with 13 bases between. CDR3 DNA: TGTGCCAGCAGCCAAGAATTAGGAGCGGGCGAGACCCAGTACTTC. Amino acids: CASSQELGAGETQYF.

The DNA of the CDR3 is TGTGCCAGCTCACCACAAGGGACTAGCGGGGTCCGGAGGACAGATACGCAGTATTTT. This codes for CASSPQGTSGVRRTDTQYF. The chain uses TRBV18 and TRBJ2-3; the match to TRBD2 covers 13 bases. CDR1 KGHSH and CDR2 LQKENI come from the germline V gene. Unmatched junction bases numbered 10, after V lost 1 base and J lost 3 bases. CDR3 length equals 19 residues. Filled out from reference TRBV18 and TRBJ2-3, the complete variable domain reads NAGVMQNPRHLVRRRGQEARLRCSPMKGHSHVYWYRQLPEEGLKFMVYLQKENIIDESGMPKERFSAEFPKEGPSILRIQQVVRGDSAAYFCASSPQGTSGVRRTDTQYFGPGTRLTVL.